A single sample gave rise to the 8 T cell receptor beta chains below, sequenced in a study of tumor and adjacent non-tumor tissue in lung cancer. The template was RNA from unsorted bulk tissue. More than 3 cm separated this lung sample from the edge of the tumor. Three rounds of nested PCR, following a modified ARM-PCR protocol, produced the TCRbeta library. TCRdb passed the multiplex PCR reads through MiXCR, listing each CDR3 protein once. This sample has 80,000 to 130,000 distinct CDR3 sequences; approximately 65% occur once, and the top ten carry about 19%. Specimen: distant non-tumor lung tissue. All receptors come from a man aged 25-45 years with non-small cell lung cancer.

The table lists this clonotype with many counts. The chain uses TRBV20-1 and TRBJ2-7; 7 bases are shared with TRBD1. This CDR3 spans 12 amino acids. Per germline, CDR1 DFQATT and CDR2 SNEGSKA (reference sequence). The ends lost 5 bases at V and 3 bases at J; junction bases unmatched: 4. The chain's CDR3 is CSAGDRFYEQYF. The DNA of the CDR3 is TGCAGTGCTGGGGACAGATTCTACGAGCAGTACTTC.

Many counts were recorded for this clonotype. V is TRBV12-3 or TRBV12-4 and J is TRBJ2-2; 12 bases map to TRBD2. The CDR3 totals 14 residues. V lost 7 bases, J lost 6 bases, and 3 bases stayed unmatched. CDR3 bases: TGTGCCAGCACCCTAGCGGGGGGGGCCGGGGAGCTGTTTTTT. Translation: CASTLAGGAGELFF.

A remark on this clonotype: Given a much more abundant clone one base away, this may be a read error. The chain is built from TRBV12-3 or TRBV12-4 and TRBJ2-7; 9 bases line up with TRBD2. V lost 9 bases to trimming and J lost 5 bases; unmatched junction nucleotides: 8. The CDR3 has 13 residues. The CDR3 DNA reads as TGTGCCAGTTCACTTGAGCGGGAGGACGAGCAGTACTTC. Translation: CASSLEREDEQYF.

This clonotype was seen only once. The rearrangement links TRBV5-1 to TRBJ2-2; 11 nucleotides match TRBD2. Germline loops: CDR1 SGHRS, CDR2 YFSETQ. The ends lost 4 bases at V and 6 bases at J; junction bases unmatched: 5. This CDR3 spans 15 amino acids. CDR3 protein: CASSQTSGKSGELFF. The CDR3, as DNA: TGCGCCAGCAGCCAGACTAGCGGGAAGTCCGGGGAGCTGTTTTTT.

Note on this clonotype: The junction and the germline gene differ at one end; a read error may be behind it. The rearrangement joins TRBV7-9 to TRBJ1-1; TRBD1 matches 9 bases. Germline assignment: CDR1 SEHNR and CDR2 FQNEAQ (reference sequence). This CDR3 is built from 15 residues. In DNA, the CDR3 is TGTGCCAGCAGCCCGAGGGACAGGGAAGTATCTGAAGCTTACTTT. Amino acid sequence: CASSPRDREVSEAYF.

As to this clonotype: No conserved phenylalanine or tryptophan is present at the end of the CDR3, so a read error is the likely explanation. The gene calls are TRBV11-3 and TRBJ2-2; 11 nucleotides line up with TRBD1. The CDR3 is made up of 16 amino acids. Trimming took 5 bases from V and 5 from J; bases not matched to a gene: 7. Germline CDR1 is SGHNT and CDR2 is YENEEA. The CDR3 region has the DNA TGTGCCAGCAGCGGACAGGGGGCTGCAGGGACCGGGGAGCTGTTTCCT. As protein: CASSGQGAAGTGELFP.

This clonotype was seen a single time. The CDR3 ends on some other residue instead of the conserved phenylalanine or tryptophan, so this is likely a read error. V gene TRBV11-2 combines with J gene TRBJ2-3, with D perhaps given as TRBD1 or TRBD2 (5 bases each). Germline V CDR1 and CDR2: SGHAT, FQNNGV. The length of the CDR3 is 12 residues. V was clipped by 5 bases and J by 11 bases, with 14 bases between them. CDR3 DNA sequence: TGTGCCAGCAGCGCCGGGACCTTATGGCAGTATCTT. Translated, it gives CASSAGTLWQYL.

Comments on this clonotype: Compared with germline, one end of the junction differs, possibly owing to a read error. V gene TRBV20-1 combines with J gene TRBJ1-1; weak D call: TRBD1 (5 bases). The CDR3 has 14 residues. Per germline, CDR1 DFQATT and CDR2 SNEGSKA (reference sequence). CDR3 in amino acids: CRARVGPRGTEASF. The CDR3 region has the DNA TGCAGAGCTAGAGTGGGACCTAGGGGAACTGAAGCTTCCTTT.